This TCR beta chain was found in a study of Graves' ophthalmopathy and Graves' hyperthyroidism listed by TCRdb under 2018. For context, the study as a whole: Peripheral blood samples were taken at the time of initial diagnosis, before any treatment was given. To explore V-J signatures that distinguish ophthalmopathy from hyperthyroidism, a discovery set of 100 patients was enrolled, made up of roughly 41 with ophthalmopathy and fewer than 60 with stable hyperthyroidism. The study used TCR beta repertoire signatures to distinguish Graves' ophthalmopathy from Graves' hyperthyroidism and to predict progression to ophthalmopathy. An independent validation cohort comprised 18 hyperthyroidism patients and roughly 15 patients who later progressed from hyperthyroidism to ophthalmopathy. After sampling, hyperthyroidism patients received methimazole starting at 30 mg daily, and ophthalmopathy patients received high-dose intravenous methylprednisolone. In a handful of hyperthyroidism patients, the T-cell repertoires found in thyroid tissue were compared with those found in blood. In total, approximately 130 blood samples were TCR-sequenced: 40 to 45 ophthalmopathy, 80 or so hyperthyroidism and roughly 17 hyperthyroidism-to-ophthalmopathy patients. Broader findings and caveats from the paper: Among expanded thyroid clonotypes with frequency above 0.001, most also showed up in blood, which suggests that blood repertoires may reflect the thyroid immune response. In validation, the model predicted ophthalmopathy progression with more than 70% sensitivity and roughly 72% specificity; 12 predicted patients were CT-confirmed with GO in a median of around 6 months. Sample size was not predetermined statistically, and investigators were not blinded to group allocation. In cross-validation, the 13-signature model distinguished ophthalmopathy from stable hyperthyroidism with 85% to 90% sensitivity and just under 84% specificity, and in the test set the corresponding values were around 80% and 75%.

For repertoire sequencing, the TCR beta CDR3 regions were amplified from RNA transcripts. The first round was an RT-PCR using HTBI primers with the Qiagen OneStep RT-PCR kit, and this first round was followed by a second-round multiplex PCR, then size selection and purification. Sequencing of the libraries was carried out on an Illumina HiSeq2000 in paired-end mode with 100 bp reads. The original pipeline was this. SOAPnuke was used for read processing, and reads with adapters, uncalled bases, a mean Phred below 15, or no exact constant-primer or identifier match were discarded. COPE v1.2.5 was used to merge the high-quality paired reads. Unique nucleotide sequences were defined as clonotypes and aligned to IMGT TRB V, D and J references using MiTCR v1.1. The analysis was limited to V-J combinations with a frequency above 0.0001, which together covered about 99% of repertoires. A TCR clonal expansion and chaos score per V-J combination was defined as the ratio of F50 clonal expansion to chaos observed in the TCRdist matrix. Welch's t-statistics and random forest were used to narrow the features down to over ten V-J combinations, which were then fed into a naive Bayes classifier. Thyroid-blood repertoire similarity was quantified with the Morisita-Horn index. The raw public data were reprocessed by TCRdb itself: fastp quality trimming at Q25, MiXCR clonotype calling, in-frame beta chains only. Every CDR3 protein is listed once, alongside the most common genes and DNA of its rows. In this record, the V and J calls reflect TCRdb's handling and not the investigators' own analysis. This sample lists about 340,000 distinct CDR3 sequences; 17% were detected once. Together, the top ten hold 10% to 15% of the sample.

In its sample, this clonotype was seen many times. Its antigen is still unknown. Base quality data are lacking; no much larger clone is found one base away. Ophthalmopathy patients were characterized by moderately to severely active disease, a Clinical Activity Score of at least 3, a NOSPECS grade of at least 4, and a disease duration under 3 months. Patients with other autoimmune diseases, uncontrolled infections, pregnancy or lactation were excluded. Diagnosis relied on clinical symptoms, serum thyroxine, TRAb, thyroid ultrasound and orbital computed tomography. Using Ficoll-Paque density gradient centrifugation, PBMCs were isolated from 10 ml of fresh peripheral blood. Total RNA was extracted using Trizol reagent, and RNA quality was checked on an Agilent 2100 Bioanalyzer. Material: peripheral blood. This TCR came from an adult man with Graves' ophthalmopathy.

CDR3 sequence: CASSLGVLGNQPQHF. The bases are TGCGCCAGCAGCCTTGGGGTGTTGGGGAATCAGCCCCAGCATTTT. The sequence links TRBV5-1 to TRBJ1-5; the D gene identity is not certain. According to the germline V gene, CDR1 reads SGHRS and CDR2 reads YFSETQ. V and J are truncated by 4 bases and 4 bases respectively, leaving an intervening sequence of 15 bases. Spanning cysteine to phenylalanine, the CDR3 consists of 15 amino acids. The DNA shown is the 45-base CDR3, in frame from base 1.